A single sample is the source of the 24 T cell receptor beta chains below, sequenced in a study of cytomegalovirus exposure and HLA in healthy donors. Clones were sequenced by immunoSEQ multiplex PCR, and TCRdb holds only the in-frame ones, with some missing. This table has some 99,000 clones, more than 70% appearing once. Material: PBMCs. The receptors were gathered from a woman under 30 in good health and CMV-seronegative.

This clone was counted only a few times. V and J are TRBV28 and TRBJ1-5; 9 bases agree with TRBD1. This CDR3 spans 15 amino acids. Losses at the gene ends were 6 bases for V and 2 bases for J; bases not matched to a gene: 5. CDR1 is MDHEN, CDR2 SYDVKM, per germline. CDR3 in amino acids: CASRTRDRGNQPQHF. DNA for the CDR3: TGTGCCAGCAGGACCCGGGACAGGGGCAATCAGCCCCAGCATTTT.

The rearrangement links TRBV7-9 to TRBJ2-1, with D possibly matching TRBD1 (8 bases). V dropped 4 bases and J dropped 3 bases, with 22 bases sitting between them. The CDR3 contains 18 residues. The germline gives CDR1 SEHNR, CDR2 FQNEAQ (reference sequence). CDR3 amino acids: CASSSTEAGQVNYNEQFF. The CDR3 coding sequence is TGTGCCAGCAGCTCGACAGAAGCGGGACAGGTGAACTACAATGAGCAGTTCTTC.

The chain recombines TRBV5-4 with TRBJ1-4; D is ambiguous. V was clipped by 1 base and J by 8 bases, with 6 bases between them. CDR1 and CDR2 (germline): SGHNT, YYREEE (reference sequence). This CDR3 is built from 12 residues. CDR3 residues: CASSLPGEKLFF. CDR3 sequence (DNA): TGTGCCAGCAGCTTGCCCGGGGAAAAACTGTTTTTT.

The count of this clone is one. The DNA of the CDR3 is TGTGCCAGCAGTTTCCGGGACAGGGCTAACTATGGCTACACCTTC. Translating gives CASSFRDRANYGYTF. The chain is built from TRBV6-5 and TRBJ1-2; TRBD1 matches at 9 bases. The CDR3 sequence is 15 residues long. Trimming removed 4 bases from V and 0 bases from J; junction bases left unmatched: 3. Germline V gene data show CDR1 as MNHEY and CDR2 as SVGAGI.

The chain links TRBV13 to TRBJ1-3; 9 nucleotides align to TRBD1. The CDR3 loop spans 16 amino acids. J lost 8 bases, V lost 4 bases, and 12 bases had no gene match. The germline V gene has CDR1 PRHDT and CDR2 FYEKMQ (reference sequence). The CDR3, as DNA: TGTGCCAGCAGCTCAAACCAAGGGACAGGGACGTACACCATATATTTT. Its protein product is CASSSNQGTGTYTIYF. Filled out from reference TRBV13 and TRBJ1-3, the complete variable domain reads AAGVIQSPRHLIKEKRETATLKCYPIPRHDTVYWYQQGPGQDPQFLISFYEKMQSDKGSIPDRFSAQQFSDYHSELNMSSLELGDSALYFCASSSNQGTGTYTIYFGEGSWLTVV.

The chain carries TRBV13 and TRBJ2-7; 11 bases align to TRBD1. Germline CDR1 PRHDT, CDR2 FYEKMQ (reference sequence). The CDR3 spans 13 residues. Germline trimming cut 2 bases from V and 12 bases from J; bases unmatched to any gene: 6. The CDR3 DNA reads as TGTGCCAGCAGCTTACCGGGACAGGGGGTTTTGTACTTC. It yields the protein CASSLPGQGVLYF.

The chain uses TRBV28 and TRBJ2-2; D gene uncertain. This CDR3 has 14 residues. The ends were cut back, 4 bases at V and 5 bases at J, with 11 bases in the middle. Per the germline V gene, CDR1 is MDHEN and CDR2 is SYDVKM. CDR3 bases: TGTGCCAGCAGTTCAGGCAGGTGGACCGGGGAGCTGTTTTTT. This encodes CASSSGRWTGELFF.

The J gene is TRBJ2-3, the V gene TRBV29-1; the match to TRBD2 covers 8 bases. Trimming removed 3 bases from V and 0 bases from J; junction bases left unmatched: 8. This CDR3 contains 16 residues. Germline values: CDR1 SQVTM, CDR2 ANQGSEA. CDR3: CSVDGRAQTSTDTQYF. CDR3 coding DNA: TGCAGCGTTGACGGGAGGGCCCAGACTAGCACAGATACGCAGTATTTT.

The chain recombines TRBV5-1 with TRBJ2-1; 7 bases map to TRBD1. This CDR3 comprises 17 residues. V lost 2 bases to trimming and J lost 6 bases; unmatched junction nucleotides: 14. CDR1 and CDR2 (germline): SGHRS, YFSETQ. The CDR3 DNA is TGCGCCAGCAGCTTCGAACCAAGGGGGCTTCAGGTCAATGAGCAGTTCTTC. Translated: CASSFEPRGLQVNEQFF.

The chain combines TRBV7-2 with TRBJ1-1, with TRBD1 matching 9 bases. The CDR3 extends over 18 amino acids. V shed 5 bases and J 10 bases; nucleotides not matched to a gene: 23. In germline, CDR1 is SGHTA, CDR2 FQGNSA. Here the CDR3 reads CASSKQPGQGPVGTSAFF. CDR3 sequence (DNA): TGTGCCAGCAGCAAACAACCGGGACAGGGACCCGTCGGAACGTCAGCTTTCTTT.

CDR3 sequence (DNA): TGTGCCAGCAGCTTGTTATTTTCGAACACCGGGGAGCTGTTTTTT. Amino acids: CASSLLFSNTGELFF. The chain joins TRBV5-4 to TRBJ2-2; D is unclear. The CDR3 is 15 amino acids. Germline lookup yields CDR1 SGHNT and CDR2 YYREEE (reference sequence). V was cut by 1 base and J by 0 bases, with 7 bases left in between. The full variable domain, rest sourced from reference TRBV5-4 and TRBJ2-2, is ETGVTQSPTHLIKTRGQQVTLRCSSQSGHNTVSWYQQALGQGPQFIFQYYREEENGRGNFPPRFSGLQFPNYSSELNVNALELDDSALYLCASSLLFSNTGELFFGEGSRLTVL.

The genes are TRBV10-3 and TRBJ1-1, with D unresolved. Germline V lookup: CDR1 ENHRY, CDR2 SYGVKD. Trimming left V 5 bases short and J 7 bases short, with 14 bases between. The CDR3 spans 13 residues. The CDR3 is CAISHTVGGEAFF. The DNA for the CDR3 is TGTGCCATCAGTCATACAGTGGGTGGTGAAGCTTTCTTT.

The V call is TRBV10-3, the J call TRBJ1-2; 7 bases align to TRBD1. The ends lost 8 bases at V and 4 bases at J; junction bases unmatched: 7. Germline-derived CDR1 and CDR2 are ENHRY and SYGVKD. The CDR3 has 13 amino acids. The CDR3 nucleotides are TGTGCCATCTCGGGACAGATGAGCTATGGCTACACCTTC. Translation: CAISGQMSYGYTF.

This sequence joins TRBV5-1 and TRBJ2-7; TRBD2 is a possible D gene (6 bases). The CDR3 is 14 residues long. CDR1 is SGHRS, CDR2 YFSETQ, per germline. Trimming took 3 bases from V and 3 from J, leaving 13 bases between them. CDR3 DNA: TGCGCCAGCAGCTCGGAGGGTAGAGGCTACGAGCAGTACTTC. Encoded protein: CASSSEGRGYEQYF. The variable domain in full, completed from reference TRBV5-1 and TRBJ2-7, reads KAGVTQTPRYLIKTRGQQVTLSCSPISGHRSVSWYQQTPGQGLQFLFEYFSETQRNKGNFPGRFSGRQFSNSRSEMNVSTLELGDSALYLCASSSEGRGYEQYFGPGTRLTVT.

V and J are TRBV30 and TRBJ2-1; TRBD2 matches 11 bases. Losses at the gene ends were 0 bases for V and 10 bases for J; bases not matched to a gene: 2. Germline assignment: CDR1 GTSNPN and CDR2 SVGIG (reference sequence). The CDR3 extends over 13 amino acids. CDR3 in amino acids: CAWSVPSGREQFF. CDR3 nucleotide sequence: TGTGCCTGGAGTGTACCTAGCGGGAGGGAGCAGTTCTTC.

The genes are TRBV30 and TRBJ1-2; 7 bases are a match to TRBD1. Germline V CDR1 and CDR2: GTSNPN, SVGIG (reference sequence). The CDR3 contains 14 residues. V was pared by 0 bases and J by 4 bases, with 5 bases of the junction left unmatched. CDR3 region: CAWSVQQGSYGYTF. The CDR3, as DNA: TGTGCCTGGAGTGTTCAACAGGGGAGCTATGGCTACACCTTC.

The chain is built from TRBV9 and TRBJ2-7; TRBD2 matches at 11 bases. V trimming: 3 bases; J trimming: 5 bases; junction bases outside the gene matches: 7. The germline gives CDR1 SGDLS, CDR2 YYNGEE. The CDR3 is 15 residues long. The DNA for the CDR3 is TGTGCCAGCAGCGCCGCCGGGACTAGCGGAGACGAGCAGTACTTC. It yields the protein CASSAAGTSGDEQYF.

CDR3 in DNA: TGTGCCAGCCGTCAAGGCGGGAGAACAGATACGCAGTATTTT. Translating it yields CASRQGGRTDTQYF. The chain recombines TRBV7-3 with TRBJ2-3, with 7 bases lining up with TRBD2. Unmatched junction bases numbered 8, after V lost 8 bases and J lost 3 bases. This CDR3 spans 14 amino acids. Per the germline V gene, CDR1 is SGHTA and CDR2 is FQGTGA.

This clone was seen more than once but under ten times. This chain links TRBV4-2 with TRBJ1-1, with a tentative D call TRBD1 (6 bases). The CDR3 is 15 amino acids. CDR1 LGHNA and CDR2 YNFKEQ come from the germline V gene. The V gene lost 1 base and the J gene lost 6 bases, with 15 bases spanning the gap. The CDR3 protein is CASSQVGGASAEAFF. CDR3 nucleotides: TGTGCCAGCAGCCAAGTGGGGGGGGCGTCGGCTGAAGCTTTCTTT.

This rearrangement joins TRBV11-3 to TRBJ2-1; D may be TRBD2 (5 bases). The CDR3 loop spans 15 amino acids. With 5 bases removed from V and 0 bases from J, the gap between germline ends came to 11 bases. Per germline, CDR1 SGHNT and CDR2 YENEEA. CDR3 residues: CASSRTFSSYNEQFF. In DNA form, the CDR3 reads TGTGCCAGCAGCCGGACTTTCAGCTCCTACAATGAGCAGTTCTTC.

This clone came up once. The chain's CDR3 is CASSPPRGAQFF. The CDR3 DNA follows: TGTGCCAGCAGCCCACCCAGGGGGGCGCAGTTCTTC. The V gene is TRBV7-2, the J gene TRBJ2-1; tentatively, D is TRBD1 (7 bases). This CDR3 contains 12 residues. Germline CDR1 is SGHTA and CDR2 is FQGNSA. V lost 5 bases to trimming and J lost 12 bases, with 14 bases between them.

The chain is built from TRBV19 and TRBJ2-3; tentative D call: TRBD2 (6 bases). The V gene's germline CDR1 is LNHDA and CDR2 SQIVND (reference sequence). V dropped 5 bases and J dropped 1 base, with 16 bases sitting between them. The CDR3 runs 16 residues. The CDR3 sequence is CASSSFPGVGTDTQYF. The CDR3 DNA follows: TGTGCCAGTAGTTCCTTCCCGGGAGTAGGCACAGATACGCAGTATTTT.

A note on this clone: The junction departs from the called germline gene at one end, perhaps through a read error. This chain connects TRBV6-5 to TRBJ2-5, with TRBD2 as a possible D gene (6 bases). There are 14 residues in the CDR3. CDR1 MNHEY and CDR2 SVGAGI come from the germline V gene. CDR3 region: CASSYSGPQGTQYF. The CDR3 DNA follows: TGTGCCAGCAGTTACAGCGGGCCTCAAGGGACCCAGTACTTC.

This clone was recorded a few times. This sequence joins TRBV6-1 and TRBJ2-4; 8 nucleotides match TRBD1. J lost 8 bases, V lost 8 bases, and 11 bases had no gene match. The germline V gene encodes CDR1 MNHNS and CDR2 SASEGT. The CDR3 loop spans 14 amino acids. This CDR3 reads CASGGQAEIDIQYF. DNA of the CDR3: TGTGCCAGCGGGGGACAGGCGGAGATAGACATTCAGTACTTC.